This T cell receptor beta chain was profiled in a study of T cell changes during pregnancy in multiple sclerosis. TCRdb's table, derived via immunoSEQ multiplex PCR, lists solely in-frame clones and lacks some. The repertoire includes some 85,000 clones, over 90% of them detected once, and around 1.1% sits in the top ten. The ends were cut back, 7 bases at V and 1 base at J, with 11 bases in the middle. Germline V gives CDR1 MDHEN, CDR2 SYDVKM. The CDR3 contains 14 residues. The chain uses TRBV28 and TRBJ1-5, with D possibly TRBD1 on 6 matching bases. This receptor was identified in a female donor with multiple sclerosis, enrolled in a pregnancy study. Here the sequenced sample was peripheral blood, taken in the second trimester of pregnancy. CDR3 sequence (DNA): TGTGCCAGCACCCAAGGACAGAGCAATCAGCCCCAGCATTTT. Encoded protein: CASTQGQSNQPQHF. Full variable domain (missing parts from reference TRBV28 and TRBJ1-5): DVKVTQSSRYLVKRTGEKVFLECVQDMDHENMFWYRQDPGLGLRLIYFSYDVKMKEKGDIPEGYSVSREKKERFSLILESASTNQTSMYLCASTQGQSNQPQHFGDGTRLSIL.